This entry is about one T cell receptor beta chain. Its antigen is as yet unknown. The data were taken from a study of circulating and synovial CD4+ cells in juvenile arthritis. Trimming cost V 7 bases and J 5 bases; bases outside gene matches: 7. The germline V gene encodes CDR1 MGHRA and CDR2 YSYEKL. CDR3 length equals 15 residues. Sequencing was performed with immunoSEQ multiplex PCR; in TCRdb, only in-frame clones are kept and a portion is missing. The sample lists about 36,000 clones, roughly 94% occurring once. Study-level findings and limits: Circulating pathogenic-like and bulk T cells looked alike by Vbeta family usage.

Sequencing was performed on CD4+ T cells from blood. The sequence was collected from a human donor with juvenile idiopathic arthritis. This chain links TRBV4-1 with TRBJ2-1; 11 nucleotides match TRBD2. The CDR3 loop is CASNALGLADNEQFF. The CDR3 DNA is TGCGCCAGCAACGCACTGGGACTAGCGGACAATGAGCAGTTCTTC.